The next 5 T cell receptor beta chains were all read from a single sample in a study of CD8 T cells in Susac syndrome. When the RNA was reverse transcribed, random hexamers were used with an input of 0.5 to 1 ug. TCRdb analysed the immunoSEQ multiplex PCR reads with MiXCR anew, one entry per CDR3 protein. The table has around 150,000 distinct CDR3 sequences, over 85% seen once. Sequencing input: CD4+ T cells from PBMCs. Receptors were obtained from a human donor in good health.

The chain carries TRBV30 and TRBJ1-4; D gene uncertain. There are 10 residues in the CDR3. CDR1 is GTSNPN and CDR2 is SVGIG in the germline V gene (reference sequence). V was cut by 5 bases and J by 8 bases, with 6 bases left in between. The CDR3 region has the DNA TGTGCCTGGTTCAGAGAAAAACTGTTTTTT. Protein product: CAWFREKLFF. Using reference TRBV30 and TRBJ1-4 for the parts outside the CDR3, the full variable domain is SQTIHQWPATLVQPVGSPLSLECTVEGTSNPNLYWYRQAAGRGLQLLFYSVGIGQISSEVPQNLSASRPQDRQFILSSKKLLLSDSGFYLCAWFREKLFFGSGTQLSVL.

The chain combines TRBV14 with TRBJ1-6, with a tentative D call TRBD1 (6 bases). V lost 4 bases to trimming and J lost 11 bases, with 12 bases between them. The CDR3 totals 13 residues. Germline CDR1 and CDR2: SGHDN and FVKESK. The CDR3 loop is CASSPRDRPPLHF. The CDR3 DNA reads as TGTGCCAGCAGCCCCCGAGACAGGCCACCCCTCCACTTT.

The chain has TRBV7-6 and TRBJ2-7; D is uncertain. The V gene lost 0 bases and the J gene lost 2 bases, with 5 bases spanning the gap. The CDR3 spans 13 residues. Germline V gene sequence: CDR1 SGHVS, CDR2 FNYEAQ. The CDR3 nucleotides read TGTGCCAGCAGCTTAGCGGAGACCTACGAGCAGTACTTC. This sequence encodes CASSLAETYEQYF.

This chain links TRBV5-1 with TRBJ2-3; no firm D call. Trimming took off 5 bases at V and 1 base at J, with 14 bases between the two ends. The V gene's germline CDR1 is SGHRS and CDR2 YFSETQ. The CDR3 sequence is 15 residues long. The CDR3 nucleotides read TGCGCCAGCAGTCTGGCACAGTTGGGCACAGATACGCAGTATTTT. Translating gives CASSLAQLGTDTQYF.

The V gene is TRBV11-2, the J gene TRBJ2-2; D unresolved. This CDR3 has 15 amino acids. Germline values: CDR1 SGHAT, CDR2 FQNNGV. Trimming took 0 bases from V and 7 from J, leaving 12 bases between them. The CDR3 coding sequence is TGTGCCAGCAGCTTAGACGGGCCCTCATACGGGGAGCTGTTTTTT. Its translation: CASSLDGPSYGELFF.